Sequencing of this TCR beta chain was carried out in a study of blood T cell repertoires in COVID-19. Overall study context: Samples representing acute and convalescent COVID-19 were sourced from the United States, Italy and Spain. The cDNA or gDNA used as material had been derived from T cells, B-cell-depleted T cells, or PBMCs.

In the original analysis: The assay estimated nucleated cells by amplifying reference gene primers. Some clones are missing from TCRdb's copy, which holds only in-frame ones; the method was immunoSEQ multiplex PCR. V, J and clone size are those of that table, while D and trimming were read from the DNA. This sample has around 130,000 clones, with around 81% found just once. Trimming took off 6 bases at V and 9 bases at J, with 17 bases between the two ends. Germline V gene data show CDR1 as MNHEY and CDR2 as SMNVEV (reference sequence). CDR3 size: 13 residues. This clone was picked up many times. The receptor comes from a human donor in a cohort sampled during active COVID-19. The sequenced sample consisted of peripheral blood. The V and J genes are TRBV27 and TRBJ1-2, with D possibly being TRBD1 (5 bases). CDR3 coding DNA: TGTGCCAGCAGCTTGGGACTTCCGGGGAGCTACACCTTC. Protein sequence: CASSLGLPGSYTF.